These 28 T cell receptor beta chains originate from one sample sequenced in a study of T-cell memory formation after mild COVID-19. From the 5' RACE reads, TCRdb called clonotypes with MiXCR, one entry per CDR3 protein. The sample lists roughly 250,000 distinct CDR3 sequences, around 15% occurring once. Specimen: PBMCs or a T cell subset sorted from them (not recorded which). These TCRs come from a man between 18 and 29 years old who had mild COVID-19 (a few samples of this study predate the infection). Cell type and time point are not known.

V is TRBV6-5 and J is TRBJ1-1; D not certain. The ends were cut back, 0 bases at V and 11 bases at J, with 13 bases in the middle. This CDR3 spans 13 amino acids. Germline V lookup: CDR1 MNHEY, CDR2 SVGAGI. The CDR3 region is CASSYSGLLGAFF. CDR3 in DNA: TGTGCCAGCAGTTACTCCGGACTCCTTGGTGCTTTCTTT.

The V and J genes are TRBV19 and TRBJ1-1; D call uncertain. The V gene's germline CDR1 is LNHDA and CDR2 SQIVND (reference sequence). The CDR3 covers 13 residues. V lost 3 bases, J lost 3 bases, and 8 bases lay in between. DNA for the CDR3: TGTGCCAGTAGTATGCAGGCGTACACTGAAGCTTTCTTT. It specifies CASSMQAYTEAFF.

A few counts support this clonotype. The chain couples TRBV12-3 or TRBV12-4 to TRBJ2-1; D may be TRBD1 (6 bases). The CDR3 contains 16 residues. Trimming took off 3 bases at V and 7 bases at J, with 19 bases between the two ends. The CDR3 loop is CASSFRAAQGTNEQFF. The CDR3 nucleotides read TGTGCCAGCAGTTTTCGGGCAGCACAGGGAACAAATGAGCAGTTCTTC.

This clonotype was seen a few times. The chain couples TRBV5-1 to TRBJ2-2; D ambiguous. Trimming cost V 2 bases and J 2 bases, with 13 bases left between them. This CDR3 spans 16 amino acids. Germline lookup yields CDR1 SGHRS and CDR2 YFSETQ. CDR3 protein: CASSLGLGANTGELFF. The CDR3 DNA reads TGCGCCAGCAGCTTAGGTTTAGGAGCCAACACCGGGGAGCTGTTTTTT.

Regarding this clonotype: This may be a read error, as it is one base from a much larger clone. The gene calls are TRBV7-2 and TRBJ2-5, with TRBD2 matching 7 bases. With 5 bases clipped from V and 4 bases from J, the junction kept 13 bases outside the gene matches. In germline, CDR1 is SGHTA, CDR2 FQGNSA. This CDR3 has 16 residues. The CDR3 region is CASSTFRQGEGETQYF. In DNA, the CDR3 is TGTGCCAGCAGCACCTTTCGTCAAGGGGAGGGAGAGACCCAGTACTTC.

The rearrangement joins TRBV29-1 to TRBJ1-1; 7 bases map to TRBD1. V shed 7 bases and J 1 base; nucleotides not matched to a gene: 3. Germline lookup yields CDR1 SQVTM and CDR2 ANQGSEA. The CDR3 totals 12 residues. CDR3 protein: CSGRGKNTEAFF. CDR3 coding DNA: TGCAGCGGCAGGGGGAAGAACACTGAAGCTTTCTTT.

J is TRBJ1-1 and V is TRBV27; no reliable D call. The CDR3 has 15 residues. The germline V gene has CDR1 MNHEY and CDR2 SMNVEV (reference sequence). The ends were cut back, 6 bases at V and 0 bases at J, with 14 bases in the middle. CDR3 protein: CASSLAATLNTEAFF. As DNA, the CDR3 is TGTGCCAGCAGCTTGGCAGCGACCCTGAACACTGAAGCTTTCTTT.

This clonotype has only a few counts. This CDR3 is CASSLETGMTEAFF. The CDR3 DNA reads TGTGCCAGCAGCTTGGAGACAGGGATGACTGAAGCTTTCTTT. The gene calls are TRBV5-4 and TRBJ1-1; 7 bases fit TRBD1. The trim removed 0 bases at V and 5 bases at J, leaving 4 bases unmatched. CDR1 SGHNT and CDR2 YYREEE come from the germline V gene (reference sequence). The CDR3 totals 14 residues. Supplemented by reference TRBV5-4 and TRBJ1-1, the full variable domain reads ETGVTQSPTHLIKTRGQQVTLRCSSQSGHNTVSWYQQALGQGPQFIFQYYREEENGRGNFPPRFSGLQFPNYSSELNVNALELDDSALYLCASSLETGMTEAFFGQGTRLTVV.

This chain joins TRBV9 and TRBJ2-3; D is undetermined. Germline V gene data show CDR1 as SGDLS and CDR2 as YYNGEE. The CDR3 contains 16 residues. The V and J ends lost 0 bases and 0 bases respectively, with 11 bases between them. The CDR3 nucleotides read TGTGCCAGCAGCGTAGATGGTAGGGTAAGCACAGATACGCAGTATTTT. This encodes CASSVDGRVSTDTQYF.

This clonotype has ten or more counts. The rearrangement links TRBV5-1 to TRBJ1-5; D not resolved. The CDR3 is 15 amino acids. The V end was cut by 4 bases, the J end by 5 bases, with 16 bases between. CDR1 and CDR2 from the germline V gene are SGHRS and YFSETQ. The CDR3 reads CASSIDSGRDQPQHF. The CDR3 DNA reads as TGCGCCAGCAGCATAGACTCGGGAAGGGATCAGCCCCAGCATTTT. The entire variable domain, with the rest obtained from reference TRBV5-1 and TRBJ1-5, is as follows: KAGVTQTPRYLIKTRGQQVTLSCSPISGHRSVSWYQQTPGQGLQFLFEYFSETQRNKGNFPGRFSGRQFSNSRSEMNVSTLELGDSALYLCASSIDSGRDQPQHFGDGTRLSIL.

Many counts were recorded for this clonotype. The chain joins TRBV18 to TRBJ2-5; no definite D call. V was cut by 8 bases and J by 2 bases, with 6 bases left in between. Germline V gene data show CDR1 as KGHSH and CDR2 as LQKENI. The CDR3 runs to 11 residues. CDR3 DNA sequence: TGTGCCAGCAGCACGCAAGAGACCCAGTACTTC. Its protein product is CASSTQETQYF.

This clonotype was recorded at least ten times. The V and J genes are TRBV15 and TRBJ2-5; TRBD1 aligns across 9 bases. The V gene's germline CDR1 is LNHNV and CDR2 YYDKDF (reference sequence). This CDR3 region has 16 residues. J gave up 2 bases and V 0 bases, and 4 bases lay outside the gene matches. DNA for the CDR3: TGTGCCACCAGCAGAGATCCACAGGGGGCACAAGAGACCCAGTACTTC. This encodes CATSRDPQGAQETQYF.

The chain is built from TRBV2 and TRBJ2-2; the match to TRBD1 covers 11 bases. The CDR3 has 15 amino acids. From germline, CDR1 is SNHLY and CDR2 FYNNEI. Germline trimming cut 8 bases from V and 2 bases from J; bases unmatched to any gene: 4. In DNA, the CDR3 is TGTGCCAGCTTCCGGACAGGGGGCAACACCGGGGAGCTGTTTTTT. Encoded protein: CASFRTGGNTGELFF.

This clonotype occurred a few times. The chain uses TRBV9 and TRBJ2-3, with TRBD1 matching 12 bases. The CDR3 runs 18 residues. The germline gives CDR1 SGDLS, CDR2 YYNGEE. With V trimmed by 3 bases and J by 2 bases, 10 bases remained unmatched. The CDR3 loop reads CASSAPGQGAPHTDTQYF. Written as DNA, the CDR3 is TGTGCCAGCAGCGCGCCGGGACAGGGGGCGCCCCACACAGATACGCAGTATTTT.

J is TRBJ1-3 and V is TRBV12-3 or TRBV12-4; D might be TRBD1 (5 bases). V was shortened by 3 bases and J by 0 bases, with 15 bases between the two germline ends. The length of the CDR3 is 17 residues. DNA for the CDR3: TGTGCCAGCAGTTTGCCGGGGGACCCCTACTCTGGAAACACCATATATTTT. Its translation is CASSLPGDPYSGNTIYF.

This chain uses TRBV12-3 or TRBV12-4 with TRBJ1-3; D possibly corresponds to TRBD1 (5 bases). This CDR3 has 13 amino acids. Trimming pared 8 bases from V and 11 bases from J, leaving 19 bases between. The CDR3: CASGGRGYAAIYF. CDR3 bases: TGTGCCAGCGGCGGTCGGGGCTACGCCGCCATATATTTT.

This clonotype came up a few times. The V and J genes are TRBV5-1 and TRBJ2-7; D may correspond to TRBD1 or TRBD2 (5 bases each). The CDR3 consists of 14 residues. V was clipped by 2 bases and J by 3 bases, with 12 bases between them. Germline V gene data show CDR1 as SGHRS and CDR2 as YFSETQ. The CDR3 loop reads CASSFFQGVYEQYF. The CDR3 bases are TGCGCCAGCAGCTTTTTTCAGGGAGTCTACGAGCAGTACTTC.

This clonotype was detected only a few times. The V and J genes are TRBV4-3 and TRBJ2-5; TRBD2 aligns across 11 bases. J gave up 3 bases and V 1 base, and 1 base lay outside the gene matches. Germline V gene sequence: CDR1 LGHNA, CDR2 YSLEER. The CDR3 consists of 15 residues. The CDR3 DNA reads as TGCGCCAGCAGCCAAGGACTAGCGGGGAAAGAGACCCAGTACTTC. Protein sequence: CASSQGLAGKETQYF.

This clonotype showed up just a few times. This chain joins TRBV7-3 and TRBJ2-1, with 8 bases matching TRBD2. V shed 2 bases and J 8 bases; nucleotides not matched to a gene: 8. CDR3 length: 15 amino acids. Germline CDR1 reads SGHTA; CDR2 reads FQGTGA. CDR3 region: CASSLGDRRGDEQFF. The DNA of the CDR3 is TGTGCCAGCAGCTTAGGGGATAGGCGGGGGGATGAGCAGTTCTTC.

The rearrangement uses TRBV6-5 and TRBJ1-2; D is unresolved. The germline V gene has CDR1 MNHEY and CDR2 SVGAGI. With 1 base removed from V and 3 bases from J, the gap between germline ends came to 6 bases. The CDR3 totals 13 residues. CDR3 in DNA: TGTGCCAGCAGTTACTTCGGGGACTATGGCTACACCTTC. As protein: CASSYFGDYGYTF.

The CDR3 coding sequence is TGCAGTGCTCCTATACAGGATTTCGATGAAAAACTGTTTTTT. Protein sequence: CSAPIQDFDEKLFF. The genes are TRBV20-1 and TRBJ1-4; maybe TRBD1 (5 bases). This CDR3 region has 14 residues. Germline CDR1 DFQATT, CDR2 SNEGSKA (reference sequence). Trimming shortened V by 5 bases and J by 6 bases, and 16 bases separated the two germline ends.

This clonotype was picked up a small number of times. The chain uses TRBV7-6 and TRBJ1-5; tentative D call: TRBD1 (5 bases). Germline values: CDR1 SGHVS, CDR2 FNYEAQ. Between the trimmed V and J ends, which lost 2 bases and 0 bases, there was a span of 11 bases. The CDR3 length is 16 residues. CDR3 sequence: CASSLWAGNSNQPQHF. In DNA form, the CDR3 reads TGTGCCAGCAGCTTATGGGCAGGGAATAGCAATCAGCCCCAGCATTTT.

This clonotype was seen only a few times. The chain's CDR3 is CASSGVGVKSTGELFF. DNA for the CDR3: TGTGCCAGCAGCGGCGTGGGGGTCAAAAGCACCGGGGAGCTGTTTTTT. The chain is built from TRBV7-8 and TRBJ2-2; the D call may be TRBD1 or TRBD2 (5 bases each). Deletions cut 5 bases from V and 4 bases from J, with 17 bases between. Germline-derived CDR1 and CDR2 are SGHVS and FQNEAQ. The CDR3 contains 16 residues.

This clonotype was counted only a few times. The chain employs TRBV7-8 and TRBJ2-7; no reliable D call. The V and J ends lost 3 bases and 7 bases respectively, with 10 bases between them. The length of the CDR3 is 12 residues. Germline CDR1 SGHVS, CDR2 FQNEAQ. CDR3 DNA sequence: TGTGCCAGCAGCTTTGGAGTGAAGGAGCAGTACTTC. The encoded protein is CASSFGVKEQYF.

The CDR3 DNA reads as TGCAGTGCTAGAGATCGGCGGAGGGGGACCGCCGAGCAGTACTTC. Translating it yields CSARDRRRGTAEQYF. V and J are TRBV20-1 and TRBJ2-7; D tentatively fits TRBD1 or TRBD2 (6 bases each). Trimming took off 0 bases at V and 6 bases at J, with 18 bases between the two ends. The CDR3 runs 15 residues. Germline lookup yields CDR1 DFQATT and CDR2 SNEGSKA (reference sequence).

The chain couples TRBV2 to TRBJ2-1; 7 nucleotides agree with TRBD2. V shed 7 bases and J 5 bases; nucleotides not matched to a gene: 5. CDR1 and CDR2 (germline): SNHLY, FYNNEI. CDR3 size: 13 residues. CDR3 DNA: TGTGCCAGCAATCTCCTAGCGGACAATGAGCAGTTCTTC. Translating it yields CASNLLADNEQFF.

As DNA, the CDR3 is TGTGCCAGCTCACTCCGGGACCACACCGGGGAGCTGTTTTTT. This sequence encodes CASSLRDHTGELFF. This rearrangement joins TRBV18 to TRBJ2-2; D tentatively reads TRBD1 or TRBD2 (5 bases each). The ends were cut back, 4 bases at V and 3 bases at J, with 9 bases in the middle. This CDR3 spans 14 amino acids. Germline assignment: CDR1 KGHSH and CDR2 LQKENI.

This clonotype was seen only a few times. The chain combines TRBV9 with TRBJ1-1; D gene ambiguous. Germline CDR1 and CDR2: SGDLS and YYNGEE. Deletions cut 4 bases from V and 5 bases from J, with 15 bases between. The CDR3 has 14 amino acids. This chain's CDR3 is CASSPPPEGTEAFF. The CDR3 DNA reads as TGTGCCAGCAGCCCTCCCCCTGAGGGTACTGAAGCTTTCTTT.